Each of the 13 T cell receptor beta chains below was sequenced from the same sample in a study of blood T cell repertoires in COVID-19. TCRdb's copy holds only in-frame clones and misses some; the assay was immunoSEQ multiplex PCR. The table includes roughly 92,000 clones, around 86% detected once. Sequencing was carried out using peripheral blood. Receptors originate from a man aged 50 or older with acute or convalescent COVID-19.

The chain combines TRBV7-8 with TRBJ2-3; 11 bases align to TRBD2. The CDR3 totals 18 residues. Germline V CDR1 and CDR2: SGHVS, FQNEAQ. The V gene end was trimmed by 1 base and the J gene end by 4 bases; junction bases not matched to a gene: 10. CDR3 sequence reads: CASSLELAGVIRPDTQYF. The CDR3 region has the DNA TGTGCCAGCAGCTTAGAACTAGCGGGAGTAATTCGTCCAGATACGCAGTATTTT.

The gene calls are TRBV3-1 (or the pseudogene TRBV3-2) and TRBJ2-1, with 12 bases that match TRBD2. The V gene end was trimmed by 5 bases and the J gene end by 12 bases; junction bases not matched to a gene: 14. Germline V gene lookup returns CDR1 LGHDT and CDR2 YNNKEL (reference sequence). The CDR3 loop spans 16 amino acids. In DNA form, the CDR3 reads TGTGCCAGCAGCTCCCGACTAGCGGGAGAGGGGTTAGGGCAGTTCTTC. Its protein product is CASSSRLAGEGLGQFF.

This rearrangement joins TRBV18 to TRBJ1-1; 8 bases map to TRBD1. The CDR3 spans 15 residues. CDR1 is KGHSH, CDR2 LQKENI, per germline. The ends lost 0 bases at V and 3 bases at J; junction bases unmatched: 3. The CDR3 DNA reads as TGTGCCAGCTCACCACCGGGCAGGGGGCACACTGAAGCTTTCTTT. This translates into CASSPPGRGHTEAFF. The variable domain in full, with the rest retrieved from reference TRBV18 and TRBJ1-1, is NAGVMQNPRHLVRRRGQEARLRCSPMKGHSHVYWYRQLPEEGLKFMVYLQKENIIDESGMPKERFSAEFPKEGPSILRIQQVVRGDSAAYFCASSPPGRGHTEAFFGQGTRLTVV.

The chain links TRBV5-1 to TRBJ2-7, with 9 positions matching TRBD1. Germline assignment: CDR1 SGHRS and CDR2 YFSETQ. This CDR3 spans 14 amino acids. V shed 3 bases, J shed 0 bases, and the junction held 1 base outside the gene matches. Written as DNA, the CDR3 is TGCGCCAGCAGCTGGGGACAGGGCTCCTACGAGCAGTACTTC. Translation: CASSWGQGSYEQYF.

This clone was seen only once. The chain is built from TRBV12-5 and TRBJ2-5; D ambiguous. Trimming shortened V by 6 bases and J by 1 base, and 12 bases separated the two germline ends. This CDR3 has 14 residues. From germline, CDR1 is LGHNT and CDR2 FRNRAP. CDR3 bases: TGTGCTAGTGGGTTCGACCCGGGCCAAGAGACCCAGTACTTC. It yields the protein CASGFDPGQETQYF.

The chain couples TRBV7-9 to TRBJ2-1, with TRBD2 identical over 14 bases. This CDR3 spans 17 amino acids. Losses at the gene ends were 5 bases for V and 4 bases for J; bases not matched to a gene: 7. The germline V gene has CDR1 SEHNR and CDR2 FQNEAQ (reference sequence). Here the CDR3 reads CASSPMTSGRGYNEQFF. CDR3 nucleotides: TGTGCCAGCAGCCCCATGACTAGCGGGAGGGGATACAATGAGCAGTTCTTC.

The chain has TRBV21-1 and TRBJ2-1; whether TRBD2, the table's D call, matches the DNA was not checked. TRBV21-1 is recorded as a pseudogene. The CDR3 is 16 residues long. The CDR3 DNA follows: TGTGCCAGCAGCAAACGCCGACTAGCGGTAAACAATGAGCAGTTCTTC. Residues: CASSKRRLAVNNEQFF.

The chain links TRBV18 to TRBJ1-4; the D is unclear. From germline, CDR1 is KGHSH and CDR2 LQKENI. V lost 6 bases and J 0 bases, leaving 17 bases between the germline ends. The length of the CDR3 is 17 residues. DNA for the CDR3: TGTGCCAGCTCTACAATGGCCAGTCCCGCAACTAATGAAAAACTGTTTTTT. This sequence encodes CASSTMASPATNEKLFF.

This chain joins TRBV6-2 or TRBV6-3 and TRBJ2-1; no definite D call. V lost 2 bases, J lost 9 bases, and 11 bases lay in between. This CDR3 is 13 amino acids long. Germline CDR1 is MNHEY and CDR2 is SVGEGT. The CDR3 region has the DNA TGTGCCAGCAGTTACCAAGGCCGCGGTGAGCAGTTCTTC. It encodes CASSYQGRGEQFF.

This sequence joins TRBV5-6 and TRBJ1-5; perhaps TRBD1 as D (6 bases). The V end was cut by 2 bases, the J end by 3 bases, with 12 bases between. The CDR3 spans 15 residues. Germline V gives CDR1 SGHDT, CDR2 YYEEEE. CDR3 bases: TGTGCCAGCAGCTTAGGGGGAACCCCCAATCAGCCCCAGCATTTT. This encodes CASSLGGTPNQPQHF. The full variable domain, rest sourced from reference TRBV5-6 and TRBJ1-5, is DAGVTQSPTHLIKTRGQQVTLRCSPKSGHDTVSWYQQALGQGPQFIFQYYEEEERQRGNFPDRFSGHQFPNYSSELNVNALLLGDSALYLCASSLGGTPNQPQHFGDGTRLSIL.

The chain carries TRBV6-6 and TRBJ2-2, with D maybe TRBD1 (6 bases). V gave up 4 bases and J gave up 7 bases, with 16 bases separating them. Germline V lookup: CDR1 MNHNY, CDR2 SVGAGI (reference sequence). This CDR3 is built from 15 residues. As DNA, the CDR3 is TGTGCCAGCAGTTTCCTGCGGACAGTCAGCGGGGAGCTGTTTTTT. Translation gives CASSFLRTVSGELFF.

This chain links TRBV10-1 with TRBJ2-3, with D possibly matching TRBD1 (6 bases). CDR1 is WNHNN and CDR2 is SYGVQD in the germline V gene (reference sequence). The V gene lost 7 bases and the J gene lost 5 bases, with 16 bases spanning the gap. The CDR3 is made up of 14 amino acids. CDR3 region: CASKIGPTGDTQYF. The CDR3 coding sequence is TGCGCCAGCAAAATCGGTCCGACAGGAGATACGCAGTATTTT.

The genes are TRBV7-9 and TRBJ2-7; D remains unclear. Looked up from germline, CDR1 is SEHNR and CDR2 is FQNEAQ (reference sequence). V lost 2 bases and J 2 bases, leaving 4 bases between the germline ends. The CDR3 runs 12 residues. CDR3 coding DNA: TGTGCCAGCAGCTTATCGGCCTACGAGCAGTACTTC. This encodes CASSLSAYEQYF.